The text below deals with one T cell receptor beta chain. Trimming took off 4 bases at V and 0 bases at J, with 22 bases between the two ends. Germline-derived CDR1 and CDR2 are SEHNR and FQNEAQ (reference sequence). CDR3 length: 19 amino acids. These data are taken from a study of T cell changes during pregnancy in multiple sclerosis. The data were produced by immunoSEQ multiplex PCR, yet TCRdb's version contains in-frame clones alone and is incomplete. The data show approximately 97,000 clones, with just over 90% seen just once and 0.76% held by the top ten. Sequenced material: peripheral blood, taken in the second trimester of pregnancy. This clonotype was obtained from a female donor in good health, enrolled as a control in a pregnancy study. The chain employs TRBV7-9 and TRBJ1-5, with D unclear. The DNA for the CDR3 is TGTGCCAGCAGCTCCCCCGAAATATTAAAGCTAAATAGCAATCAGCCCCAGCATTTT. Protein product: CASSSPEILKLNSNQPQHF. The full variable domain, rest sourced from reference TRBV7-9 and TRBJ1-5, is DTGVSQNPRHKITKRGQNVTFRCDPISEHNRLYWYRQTLGQGPEFLTYFQNEAQLEKSRLLSDRFSAERPKGSFSTLEIQRTEQGDSAMYLCASSSPEILKLNSNQPQHFGDGTRLSIL.